The present T cell receptor beta chain was sequenced within a study of CD8 T cells in Susac syndrome. The study, taken as a whole, reports: The study's TCR sequencing and HLA analysis covered a relatively small number of individuals, and the study acknowledged this.

V shed 3 bases and J shed 6 bases, with 15 bases lying between them. This CDR3 is built from 15 residues. Per germline, CDR1 SGDLS and CDR2 YYNGEE. Turning to this clonotype: Antigen: not known.

The multiple sclerosis controls consisted of treatment-naive patients with relapsing-remitting disease, either stable or active. TEMRA cells were enriched by FACS, while CD8+ and CD4+ T cells were obtained through a negative isolation that was performed magnetically. Reverse transcription of about 0.5 to 1 ug RNA was carried out with random hexamers. The immunoSEQ assay covered 54 Vbeta and 13 Jbeta segments for CDR3. TCRdb fed the immunoSEQ multiplex PCR reads into MiXCR, producing one record per CDR3 protein. The sample includes roughly 300,000 distinct CDR3 sequences, around 83% seen only once; the top ten take over 0.095%.

This sequence joins TRBV9 and TRBJ2-2; tentative D call: TRBD1 (6 bases). Sequenced sample: CD8+ T cells from PBMCs. This TCR came from a human donor with multiple sclerosis. The CDR3 here is CASSGRGGEPGELFF. The CDR3 coding sequence is TGTGCCAGCAGCGGCAGGGGTGGTGAGCCCGGGGAGCTGTTTTTT.